This T cell receptor beta chain was documented in a study of T cells in Graves' hyperthyroidism and ophthalmopathy. Germline CDR1 and CDR2: SEHNR and FQNEAQ (reference sequence). The CDR3 is 15 residues long. Trimming removed 3 bases from V and 5 bases from J; junction bases left unmatched: 9. RNA transcripts served as the template for amplifying TCR beta CDR3 regions. Primed by the HTBI set, a first-round RT-PCR was run on the TCR CDR3. TCRdb reanalysed the multiplex PCR reads using MiXCR and keeps one entry per CDR3 protein. The sample comprises 750,000 to 900,000 distinct CDR3 sequences, more than 30% of which are singletons, and about 9% rests with the top ten. Worth noting for this clonotype: The antigen is not known.

Stable disease denoted Graves' hyperthyroidism without ophthalmopathy progression within 18 months. The source of the PBMCs was 9.5 to 10 ml of fresh peripheral blood. Study-level findings and limits: Also found in blood were most expanded thyroid clonotypes above 0.001.

The chain recombines TRBV7-9 with TRBJ2-5; TRBD2 agrees at 7 bases. The source of this sequence is a man between 18 and 35 years old with Graves' hyperthyroidism. The specimen was blood. CDR3 loop: CASSFNPTSAETQYF. The CDR3 DNA follows: TGTGCCAGCAGCTTCAACCCTACTAGCGCGGAGACCCAGTACTTC.